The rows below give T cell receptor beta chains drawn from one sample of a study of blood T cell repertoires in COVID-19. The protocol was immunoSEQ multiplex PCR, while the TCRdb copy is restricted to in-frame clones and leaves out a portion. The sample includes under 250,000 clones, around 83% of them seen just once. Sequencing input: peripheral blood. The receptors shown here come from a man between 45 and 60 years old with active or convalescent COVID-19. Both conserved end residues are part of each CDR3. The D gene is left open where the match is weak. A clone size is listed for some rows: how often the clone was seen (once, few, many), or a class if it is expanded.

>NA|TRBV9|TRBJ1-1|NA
TGTGCCAGCAGCGTAGAAGGAGGGTGGGACACTGAAGCTTTCTTT
CASSVEGGWDTEAFF
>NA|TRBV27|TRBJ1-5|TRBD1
TGTGCCAGCCGGGGCTCAACAGGGGGAGATCAGCCCCAGCATTTT
CASRGSTGGDQPQHF
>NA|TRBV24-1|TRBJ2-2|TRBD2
TGTGCCACCAGCGTTAGCGGACTAGCGGGGGGGCCGGGCACCGGGGAGCTGTTTTTT
CATSVSGLAGGPGTGELFF
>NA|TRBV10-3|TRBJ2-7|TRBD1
TGTGCCATCAGTATAGCGCCGGGACAGGGCGAGCAGTACTTC
CAISIAPGQGEQYF
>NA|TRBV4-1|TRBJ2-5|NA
TGCGCCAGCAGCCAAGATGGCGCAGGGAAGCGAGAGACCCAGTACTTC
CASSQDGAGKRETQYF
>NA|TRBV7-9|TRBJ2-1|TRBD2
TGTGCCAGCAAGAGGGGAGGGGAGGTCAATGAGCAGTTCTTC
CASKRGGEVNEQFF
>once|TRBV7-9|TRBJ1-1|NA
TGTGCCAGCAACATCGGGGGGGCGAACACTGAAGCTTTCTTT
CASNIGGANTEAFF
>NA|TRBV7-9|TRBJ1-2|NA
TGTGCCAGCAGCTTAATGACAGCCTATGGCTACACCTTC
CASSLMTAYGYTF
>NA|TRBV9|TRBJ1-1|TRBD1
TGTGCCAGCAGCGTAGAAGGTGGCAGGGGGCAGAACACTGAAGCTTTCTTT
CASSVEGGRGQNTEAFF
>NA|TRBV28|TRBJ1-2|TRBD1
TGTGCCAGCACCCCGGGACAGGGGGGTGGCTACACCTTC
CASTPGQGGGYTF
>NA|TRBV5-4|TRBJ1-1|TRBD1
TGTGCCAGCAGCTTGGGGCAGGGGGGTTATACTGAAGCTTTCTTT
CASSLGQGGYTEAFF
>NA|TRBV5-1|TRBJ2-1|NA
TGCGCCAGCAGCTTGGTACAGGTCGGCAATGAGCAGTTCTTC
CASSLVQVGNEQFF
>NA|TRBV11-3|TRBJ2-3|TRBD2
TGTGCCAGCAGGGGGGGGACCACAGATACGCAGTATTTT
CASRGGTTDTQYF
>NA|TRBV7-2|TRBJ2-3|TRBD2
TGTGCCAGCAGCCTGGCGGGGGGGCCCACAGATACGCAGTATTTT
CASSLAGGPTDTQYF
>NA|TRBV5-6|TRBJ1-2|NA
TGTGCCAGCAGCTTGGAGAGGGGCTACACCTTC
CASSLERGYTF
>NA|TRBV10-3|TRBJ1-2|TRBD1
TGTGCCTCCAGACCCGGGGACAGCTATGGCTACACCTTC
CASRPGDSYGYTF
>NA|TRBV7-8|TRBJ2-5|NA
TGTGCCAGCAGCCCACTCACCCAAGAGACCCAGTACTTC
CASSPLTQETQYF
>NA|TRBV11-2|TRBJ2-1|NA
TGTGCCAGCAGCTTAGAACCGGGGACCTACAATGAGCAGTTCTTC
CASSLEPGTYNEQFF
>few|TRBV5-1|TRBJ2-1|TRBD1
TGCGCCAGCAGCATGATGGGACAGGGAGAGAATGAGCAGTTCTTC
CASSMMGQGENEQFF
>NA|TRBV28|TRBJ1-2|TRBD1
TGTGCCAGCAGTTTATTGGCAGGGGGAAACTATGGCTACACCTTC
CASSLLAGGNYGYTF
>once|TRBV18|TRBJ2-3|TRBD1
TGTGCCAGCTCACCACGAGAGGGGGCTGGAGATACGCAGTATTTT
CASSPREGAGDTQYF
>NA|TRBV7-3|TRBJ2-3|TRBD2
TGTGCCAGCAGCTTAGCGGGAGCGGAAGATACGCAGTATTTT
CASSLAGAEDTQYF
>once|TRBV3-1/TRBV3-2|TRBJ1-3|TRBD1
TGTGCCAGCAGCCCCCCGACAGGGGCTTATGGAAACACCATATATTTT
CASSPPTGAYGNTIYF
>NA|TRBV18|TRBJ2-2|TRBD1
TGTGCCAGCTCACCACGGGGACAGGGGGACACCGGGGAGCTGTTTTTT
CASSPRGQGDTGELFF
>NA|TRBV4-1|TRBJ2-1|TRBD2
TGCGCCAGCAGCCAAGGGATAGCGGGAGCCTACAATGAGCAGTTCTTC
CASSQGIAGAYNEQFF
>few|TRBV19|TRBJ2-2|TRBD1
TGTGCCAGTAGGGGGACAGGGATAACCGGGGAGCTGTTTTTT
CASRGTGITGELFF
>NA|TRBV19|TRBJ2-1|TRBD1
TGTGCCAGTAGTCTTCTAGGGGACAGAGGAGAGCAGTTCTTC
CASSLLGDRGEQFF
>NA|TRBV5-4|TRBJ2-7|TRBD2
TGTGCCAGCAGTAACCCATGGGGGCGGGAGGGTCCCGAGCAGTACTTC
CASSNPWGREGPEQYF
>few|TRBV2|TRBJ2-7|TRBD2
TGTGCCAGCAGGAGGGATCCGACTAGCGGCTCCTACGAGCAGTACTTC
CASRRDPTSGSYEQYF
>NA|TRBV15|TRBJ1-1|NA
TGTGCCACCAGCTCCCAACCGACAGTGAACACTGAAGCTTTCTTT
CATSSQPTVNTEAFF
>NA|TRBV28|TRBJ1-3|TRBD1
TGTGCCAGCAGTCCAACACAGGGGGTCGGAAACACCATATATTTT
CASSPTQGVGNTIYF
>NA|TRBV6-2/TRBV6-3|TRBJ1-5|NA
TGTGCCAGCAGTTACTCGGGACACAATCAGCCCCAGCATTTT
CASSYSGHNQPQHF
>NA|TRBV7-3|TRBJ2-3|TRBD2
TGTGCCAGCAGTGACGGGGCTAGCGGGTCCACAGATACGCAGTATTTT
CASSDGASGSTDTQYF
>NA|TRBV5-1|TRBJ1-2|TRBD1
TGCGCCAGCAGCCGACAGGGGGCTAACTATGGCTACACCTTC
CASSRQGANYGYTF
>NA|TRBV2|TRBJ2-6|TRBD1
TGTGCCAGCTCAGGGGGTACTGGGGCCAACGTCCTGACTTTC
CASSGGTGANVLTF
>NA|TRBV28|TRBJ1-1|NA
TGTGCCAGCAGGTCTCGACTGGCCACTGAAGCTTTCTTT
CASRSRLATEAFF
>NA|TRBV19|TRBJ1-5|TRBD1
TGTGCCAGTAGTATGAGGGACAGCCGCAATCAGCCCCAGCATTTT
CASSMRDSRNQPQHF
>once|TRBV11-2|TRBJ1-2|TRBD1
TGTGCCAGCAGCTTGGACAGGGAGGGGCCTGGCTACACCTTC
CASSLDREGPGYTF
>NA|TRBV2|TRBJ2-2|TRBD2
TGTGCCAGCAGCGGGACTAGCTCTTTTTCCGGGGAGCTGTTTTTT
CASSGTSSFSGELFF
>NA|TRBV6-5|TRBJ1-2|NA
TGTGCCAGCAGTTCTCCGGGGGTGTATGGCTACACCTTC
CASSSPGVYGYTF
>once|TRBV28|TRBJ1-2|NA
TGTGCCAGCAGTTTTCCCGGGGACTATGGCTACACCTTC
CASSFPGDYGYTF
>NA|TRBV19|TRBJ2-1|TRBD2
TGTGCCAGTAGTCTGGGACTAGCGGTCAATGAGCAGTTCTTC
CASSLGLAVNEQFF
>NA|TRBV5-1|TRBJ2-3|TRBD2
TGCGCCAGCAGATTACTAGCGGGCGACACAGATACGCAGTATTTT
CASRLLAGDTDTQYF
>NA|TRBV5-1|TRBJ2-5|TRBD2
TGCGCCAGCAGCTTGGGACCAGCGGGGGGTGGAGAGACCCAGTACTTC
CASSLGPAGGGETQYF
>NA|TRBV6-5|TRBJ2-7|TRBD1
TGTGCCAGCAGGCCCCAGGGGGCGTACGAGCAGTACTTC
CASRPQGAYEQYF
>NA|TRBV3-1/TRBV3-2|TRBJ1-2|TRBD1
TGTGCCAGCAGCCAAGAATGGGACAGGGGTGAAGGCTACACCTTC
CASSQEWDRGEGYTF
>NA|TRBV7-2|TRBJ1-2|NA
TGTGCCAGCAGCTTATCGGCCCTAACAAGGGGGTATGACTATGGCTACACCTTC
CASSLSALTRGYDYGYTF
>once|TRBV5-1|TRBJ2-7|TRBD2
TGCGCCAGCAGCACGGGGACTAGCGGGACTTACGAGCAGTACTTC
CASSTGTSGTYEQYF
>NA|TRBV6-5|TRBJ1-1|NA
TGTGCCAGCAGGGACAGAGGGGAAGGCACTGAAGCTTTCTTT
CASRDRGEGTEAFF
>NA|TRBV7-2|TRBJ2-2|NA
TGTGCCAGCAGCTGGTTGGCGGCTGCGAACACCGGGGAGCTGTTTTTT
CASSWLAAANTGELFF
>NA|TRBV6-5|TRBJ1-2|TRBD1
TGTGCCAGCAGTTACTCGTTTACACAGGGGGCCGGCTACACCTTC
CASSYSFTQGAGYTF
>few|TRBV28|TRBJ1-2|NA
TGTGCCAGCAGTCTTACTTTGCGGGACGGCTATGGCTACACCTTC
CASSLTLRDGYGYTF
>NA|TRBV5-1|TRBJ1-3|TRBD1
TGCGCCAGCAGCCCAGGGGGACAGATCTCTGGAAACACCATATATTTT
CASSPGGQISGNTIYF
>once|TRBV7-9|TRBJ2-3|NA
TGTGCCAGCAGCTTAGGGTACCCCCCGGAGTATTTT
CASSLGYPPEYF
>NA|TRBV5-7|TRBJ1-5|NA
TGTGCCAGCAGCGCGCAATGGACAGCCAATCAGCCCCAGCATTTT
CASSAQWTANQPQHF
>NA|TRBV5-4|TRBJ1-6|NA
TGTGCCAGCAGCCAGGACTGGACCTATAATTCACCCCTCCACTTT
CASSQDWTYNSPLHF
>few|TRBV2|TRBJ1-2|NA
TGTGCCAGCACCTCCCGGGGGGGGGCCAGTGGCTACACCTTC
CASTSRGGASGYTF
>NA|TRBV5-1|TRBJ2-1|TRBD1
TGCGCCAGCAGCTCTCTGGGACAGGGGGGCAATGAGCAGTTCTTC
CASSSLGQGGNEQFF
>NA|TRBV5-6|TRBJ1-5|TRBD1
TGTGCCAGCAGCAGAGGACAGGGCCGCAATCAGCCCCAGCATTTT
CASSRGQGRNQPQHF